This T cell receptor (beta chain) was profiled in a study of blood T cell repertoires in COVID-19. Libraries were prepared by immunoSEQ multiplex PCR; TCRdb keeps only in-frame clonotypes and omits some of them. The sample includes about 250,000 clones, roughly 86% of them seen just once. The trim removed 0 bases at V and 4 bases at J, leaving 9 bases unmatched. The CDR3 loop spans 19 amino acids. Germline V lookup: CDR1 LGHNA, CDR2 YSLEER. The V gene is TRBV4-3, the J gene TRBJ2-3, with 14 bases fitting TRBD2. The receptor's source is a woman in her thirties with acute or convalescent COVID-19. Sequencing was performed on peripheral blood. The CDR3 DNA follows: TGCGCCAGCAGCCAAGAGGGGACTAGCGGGAGTCTTTTCCCAGATACGCAGTATTTT. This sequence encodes CASSQEGTSGSLFPDTQYF.